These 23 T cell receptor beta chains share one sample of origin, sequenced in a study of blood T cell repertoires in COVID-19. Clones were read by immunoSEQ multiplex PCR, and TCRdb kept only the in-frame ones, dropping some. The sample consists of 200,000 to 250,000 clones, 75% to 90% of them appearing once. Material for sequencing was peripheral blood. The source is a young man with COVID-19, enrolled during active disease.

In DNA, the CDR3 is TGTGCCAGCAGCTCTCGACAGGGGGCAGGGGGCACCGGGGAGCTGTTTTTT. Translating gives CASSSRQGAGGTGELFF. V usage is TRBV7-3 and J usage is TRBJ2-2, with TRBD1 matching over 10 bases. Germline CDR1 and CDR2: SGHTA and FQGTGA. The CDR3 spans 17 residues. Trimming took 4 bases from V and 4 from J; bases not matched to a gene: 9.

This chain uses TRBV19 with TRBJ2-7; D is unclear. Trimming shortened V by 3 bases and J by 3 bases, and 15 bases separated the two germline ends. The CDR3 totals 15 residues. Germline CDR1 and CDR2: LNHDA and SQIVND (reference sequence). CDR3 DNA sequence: TGTGCCAGTAGTATGGGTCGAGGATCCCTCTACGAGCAGTACTTC. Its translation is CASSMGRGSLYEQYF.

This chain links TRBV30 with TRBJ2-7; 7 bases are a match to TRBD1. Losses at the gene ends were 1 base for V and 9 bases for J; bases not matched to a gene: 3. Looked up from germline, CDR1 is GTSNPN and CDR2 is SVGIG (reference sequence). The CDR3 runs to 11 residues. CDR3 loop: CAWSGDRVQYF. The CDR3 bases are TGTGCCTGGAGTGGCGACAGGGTGCAGTACTTC.

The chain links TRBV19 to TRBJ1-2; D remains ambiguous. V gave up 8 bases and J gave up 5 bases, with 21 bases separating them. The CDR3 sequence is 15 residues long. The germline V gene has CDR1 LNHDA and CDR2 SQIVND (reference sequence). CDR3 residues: CASQNLVFTAYGYTF. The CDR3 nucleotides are TGTGCCAGTCAGAACCTCGTGTTTACAGCTTATGGCTACACCTTC.

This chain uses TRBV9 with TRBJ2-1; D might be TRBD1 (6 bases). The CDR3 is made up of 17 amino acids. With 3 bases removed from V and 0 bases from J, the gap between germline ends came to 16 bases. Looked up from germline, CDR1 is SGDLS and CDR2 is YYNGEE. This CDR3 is CASSGRTVLSSYNEQFF. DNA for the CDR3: TGTGCCAGCAGCGGGAGGACAGTTTTAAGCTCCTACAATGAGCAGTTCTTC.

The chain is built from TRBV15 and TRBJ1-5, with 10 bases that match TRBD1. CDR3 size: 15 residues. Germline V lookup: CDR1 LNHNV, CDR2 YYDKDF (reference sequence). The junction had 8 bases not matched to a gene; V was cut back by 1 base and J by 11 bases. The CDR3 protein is CATSRAGTGARAQHF. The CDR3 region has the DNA TGTGCCACCAGCAGAGCCGGGACAGGGGCCCGGGCCCAGCATTTT.

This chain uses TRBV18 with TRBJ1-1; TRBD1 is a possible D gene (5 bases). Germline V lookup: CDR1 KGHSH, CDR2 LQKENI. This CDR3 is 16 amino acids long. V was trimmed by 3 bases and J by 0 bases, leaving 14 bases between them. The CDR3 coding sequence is TGTGCCAGCTCACCGGGAGGGACCCTCATGAACACTGAAGCTTTCTTT. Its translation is CASSPGGTLMNTEAFF.

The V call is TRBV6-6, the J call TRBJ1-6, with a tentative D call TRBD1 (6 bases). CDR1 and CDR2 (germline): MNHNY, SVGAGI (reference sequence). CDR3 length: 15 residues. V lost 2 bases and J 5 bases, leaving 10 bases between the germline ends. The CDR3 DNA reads TGTGCCAGCAGTTACGAGGGACAAAATAATTCACCCCTCCACTTT. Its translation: CASSYEGQNNSPLHF.

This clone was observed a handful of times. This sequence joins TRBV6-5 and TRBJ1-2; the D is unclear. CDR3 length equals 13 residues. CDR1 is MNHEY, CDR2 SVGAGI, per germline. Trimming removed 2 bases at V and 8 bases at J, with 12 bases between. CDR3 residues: CASSYDPPRGYTF. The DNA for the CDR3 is TGTGCCAGCAGTTACGATCCCCCTAGGGGCTACACCTTC.

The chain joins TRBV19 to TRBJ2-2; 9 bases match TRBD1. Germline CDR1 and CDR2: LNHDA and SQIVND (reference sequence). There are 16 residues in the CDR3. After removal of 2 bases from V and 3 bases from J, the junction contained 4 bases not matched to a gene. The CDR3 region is CASSINRGLDTGELFF. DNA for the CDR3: TGTGCCAGTAGTATAAACAGGGGGCTCGACACCGGGGAGCTGTTTTTT.

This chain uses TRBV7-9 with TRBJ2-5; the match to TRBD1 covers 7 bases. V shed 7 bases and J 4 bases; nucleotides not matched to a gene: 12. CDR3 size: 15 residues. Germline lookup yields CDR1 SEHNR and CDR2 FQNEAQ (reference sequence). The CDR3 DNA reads TGTGCCAGCACCCCACGCCGACAGGGTCCAGAGACCCAGTACTTC. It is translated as CASTPRRQGPETQYF.

The CDR3 region has the DNA TGTGCCAGCTCACCACCGTGGGGCGCGAACACCGGGGAGCTGTTTTTT. It encodes CASSPPWGANTGELFF. The genes are TRBV18 and TRBJ2-2; TRBD1 is a possible D gene (5 bases). CDR3 length: 16 amino acids. Trimming removed 0 bases at V and 0 bases at J, with 8 bases between. The germline V gene encodes CDR1 KGHSH and CDR2 LQKENI.

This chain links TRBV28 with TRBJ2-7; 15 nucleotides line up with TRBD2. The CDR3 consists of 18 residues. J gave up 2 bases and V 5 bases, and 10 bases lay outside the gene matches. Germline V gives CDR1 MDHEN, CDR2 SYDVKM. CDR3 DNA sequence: TGTGCCAGCAGTCCGAGGACTAGCGGGAGGGCAAAGACCTACGAGCAGTACTTC. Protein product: CASSPRTSGRAKTYEQYF.

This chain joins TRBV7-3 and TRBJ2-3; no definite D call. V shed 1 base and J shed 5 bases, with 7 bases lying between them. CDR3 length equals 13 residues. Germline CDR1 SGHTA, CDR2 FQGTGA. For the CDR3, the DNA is TGTGCCAGCAGCTTAAACCTCAGAGATACGCAGTATTTT. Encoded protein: CASSLNLRDTQYF.

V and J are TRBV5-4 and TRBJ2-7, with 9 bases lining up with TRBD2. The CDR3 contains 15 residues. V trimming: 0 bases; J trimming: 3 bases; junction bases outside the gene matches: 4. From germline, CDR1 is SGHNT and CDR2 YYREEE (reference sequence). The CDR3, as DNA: TGTGCCAGCAGCTTGGCCTCTAGCGGGAACTACGAGCAGTACTTC. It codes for CASSLASSGNYEQYF.

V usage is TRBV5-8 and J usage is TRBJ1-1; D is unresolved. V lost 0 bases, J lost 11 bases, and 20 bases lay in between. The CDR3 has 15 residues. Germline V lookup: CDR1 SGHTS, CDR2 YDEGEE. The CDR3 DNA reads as TGTGCCAGCAGCTTGGTATCCGGTGTCGGGTCTCCGGCTTTCTTT. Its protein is CASSLVSGVGSPAFF.

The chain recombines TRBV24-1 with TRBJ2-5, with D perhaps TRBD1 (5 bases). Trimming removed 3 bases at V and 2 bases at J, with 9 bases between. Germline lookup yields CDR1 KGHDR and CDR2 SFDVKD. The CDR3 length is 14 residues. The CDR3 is CATSDPTEQETQYF. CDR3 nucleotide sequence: TGTGCCACCAGTGATCCGACAGAGCAAGAGACCCAGTACTTC.

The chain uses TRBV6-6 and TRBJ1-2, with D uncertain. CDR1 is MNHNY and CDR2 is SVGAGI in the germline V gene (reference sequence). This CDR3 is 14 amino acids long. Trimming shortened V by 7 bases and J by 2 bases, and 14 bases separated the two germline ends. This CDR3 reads CASTSPSENYGYTF. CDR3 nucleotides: TGTGCCAGCACTTCCCCTAGTGAGAACTATGGCTACACCTTC.

The CDR3 protein is CASSQEVRPSIVHGYTF. The CDR3 DNA is TGCGCCAGCAGCCAAGAAGTCAGGCCCAGCATCGTTCATGGCTACACCTTC. The rearrangement uses TRBV4-1 and TRBJ1-2; D is uncertain. The CDR3 extends over 17 amino acids. The V end lost 0 bases, the J end lost 6 bases, and 20 bases lay between the germline ends. Per the germline V gene, CDR1 is MGHRA and CDR2 is YSYEKL.

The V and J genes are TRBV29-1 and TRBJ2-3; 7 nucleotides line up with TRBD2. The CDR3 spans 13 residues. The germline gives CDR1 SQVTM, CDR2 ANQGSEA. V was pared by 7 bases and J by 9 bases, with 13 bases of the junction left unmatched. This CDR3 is CSAQGAGSRTQYF. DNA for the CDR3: TGCAGCGCTCAGGGAGCGGGAAGCCGCACGCAGTATTTT.

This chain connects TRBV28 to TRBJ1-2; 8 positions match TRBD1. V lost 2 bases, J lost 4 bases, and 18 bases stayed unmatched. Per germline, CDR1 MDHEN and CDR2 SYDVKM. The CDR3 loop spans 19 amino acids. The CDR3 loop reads CASSLPPGQGYLRGYGYTF. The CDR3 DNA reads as TGTGCCAGCAGTTTACCCCCCGGACAGGGCTACCTCAGAGGCTATGGCTACACCTTC.

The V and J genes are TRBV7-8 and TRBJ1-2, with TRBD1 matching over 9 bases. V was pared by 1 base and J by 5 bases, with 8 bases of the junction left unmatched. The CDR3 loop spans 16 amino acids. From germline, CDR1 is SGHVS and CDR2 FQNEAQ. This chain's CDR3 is CASSLDEVDRGYGYTF. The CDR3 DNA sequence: TGTGCCAGCAGCTTAGATGAGGTGGACAGGGGATATGGCTACACCTTC.

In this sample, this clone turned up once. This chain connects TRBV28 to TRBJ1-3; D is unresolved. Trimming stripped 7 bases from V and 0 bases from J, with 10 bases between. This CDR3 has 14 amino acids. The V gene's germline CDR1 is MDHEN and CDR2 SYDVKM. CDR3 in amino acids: CASKRTDSGNTIYF. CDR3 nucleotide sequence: TGTGCCAGCAAAAGAACAGACTCTGGAAACACCATATATTTT.